These 7 T cell receptor beta chains were sequenced from one sample in a study of identical twins. A single record per CDR3 protein comes from TCRdb applying MiXCR to the 5' RACE reads. This table holds hundreds of thousands of distinct CDR3 sequences, roughly 9% found once. These data also formed part of another study, on yellow fever vaccine responses in identical twins.

The sample was CD8+ T cells sorted from blood. Receptors were obtained from a woman in her late teens or twenties in good health.

The chain employs TRBV10-2 and TRBJ2-3; the match to TRBD2 covers 16 bases. The ends lost 3 bases at V and 1 base at J; junction bases unmatched: 10. This CDR3 is built from 20 residues. The germline gives CDR1 WSHSY, CDR2 SAAADI. The CDR3 is CASSEVRGTSGRAGTDTQYF. CDR3 in DNA: TGCGCCAGCAGTGAAGTGCGGGGGACTAGCGGGAGGGCCGGCACAGATACGCAGTATTTT.

The chain employs TRBV5-6 and TRBJ2-6, with 7 positions matching TRBD1. Germline CDR1 is SGHDT and CDR2 is YYEEEE. J was trimmed by 0 bases and V by 1 base; bases with no gene match: 4. The CDR3 covers 17 residues. The CDR3 sequence is CASSLPGGRSGANVLTF. The CDR3 DNA reads as TGTGCCAGCAGCTTGCCAGGGGGACGCTCTGGGGCCAACGTCCTGACTTTC.

Only a few counts were recorded for this clonotype. V usage is TRBV7-6 and J usage is TRBJ1-1, with 8 bases that match TRBD1. In germline, CDR1 is SGHVS, CDR2 FNYEAQ. This CDR3 region has 15 residues. Trimming at V came to 3 bases and at J to 1 base, leaving 4 bases not matched to a gene. The CDR3: CASSLGTGTNTEAFF. DNA of the CDR3: TGTGCCAGCAGCTTGGGGACAGGAACGAACACTGAAGCTTTCTTT.

This clonotype was seen repeatedly, ten times or more. This chain links TRBV28 with TRBJ2-7, with TRBD2 identical over 7 bases. The germline gives CDR1 MDHEN, CDR2 SYDVKM. This CDR3 has 16 amino acids. After removal of 1 base from V and 9 bases from J, the junction contained 15 bases not matched to a gene. The CDR3 DNA reads as TGTGCCAGCAGTTTATCGGGCCTAGCGGCCACAAATTGGCAGTACTTC. Protein: CASSLSGLAATNWQYF.

The gene calls are TRBV28 and TRBJ2-7, with TRBD1 matching 7 bases. Per the germline V gene, CDR1 is MDHEN and CDR2 is SYDVKM. The CDR3 extends over 15 amino acids. The V gene end was trimmed by 6 bases and the J gene end by 3 bases; junction bases not matched to a gene: 11. The CDR3 loop is CASRGRQGPSYEQYF. As DNA, the CDR3 is TGTGCCAGCAGGGGACGACAGGGTCCGAGCTACGAGCAGTACTTC.

The chain carries TRBV11-1 and TRBJ2-1, with 13 bases matching TRBD2. Germline lookup yields CDR1 SGHAT and CDR2 FQDESV (reference sequence). The V segment lost 1 base and the J segment 4 bases; nucleotides outside the gene matches: 7. CDR3 length: 18 amino acids. CDR3 region: CASSLGETGLAGYNEQFF. In DNA, the CDR3 is TGTGCCAGCAGCTTAGGCGAAACGGGACTAGCGGGGTACAATGAGCAGTTCTTC.

This clonotype was seen only a few times. This CDR3 reads CASIAGQTGELFF. Here the CDR3 DNA reads TGTGCCAGCATAGCGGGGCAGACCGGGGAGCTGTTTTTT. This sequence joins TRBV2 and TRBJ2-2; 8 positions agree with TRBD2. The V and J ends lost 7 bases and 5 bases, in that order; junction bases with no gene match: 3. CDR1 and CDR2 from the germline V gene are SNHLY and FYNNEI. The CDR3 has 13 amino acids.